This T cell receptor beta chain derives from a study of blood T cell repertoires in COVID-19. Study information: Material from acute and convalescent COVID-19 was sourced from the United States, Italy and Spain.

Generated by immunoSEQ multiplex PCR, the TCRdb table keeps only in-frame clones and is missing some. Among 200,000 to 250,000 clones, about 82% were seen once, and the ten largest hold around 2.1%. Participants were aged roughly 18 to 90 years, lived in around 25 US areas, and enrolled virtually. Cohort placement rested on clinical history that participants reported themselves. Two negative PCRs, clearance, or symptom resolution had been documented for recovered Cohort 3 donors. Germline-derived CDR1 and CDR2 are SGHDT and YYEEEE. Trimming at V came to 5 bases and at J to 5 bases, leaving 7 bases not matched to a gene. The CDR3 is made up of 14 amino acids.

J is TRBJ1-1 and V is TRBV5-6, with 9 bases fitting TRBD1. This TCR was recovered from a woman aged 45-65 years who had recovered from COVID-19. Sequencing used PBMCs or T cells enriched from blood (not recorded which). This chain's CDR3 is CASRNRGRETEAFF. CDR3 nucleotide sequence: TGTGCCAGCAGAAACAGGGGGCGTGAGACTGAAGCTTTCTTT.